These T cell receptor beta chains were read from a single sample in a study of OX40 agonist ivuxolimab in advanced cancers. Some clones are missing from TCRdb's copy, which holds only in-frame ones; the method was immunoSEQ multiplex PCR. The data contain approximately 54,000 clones, 80% to 85% of them singletons. This specimen consisted of CD4+ or CD8+ T cells sorted from blood, obtained in a trial of the OX40 agonist ivuxolimab. Receptors were obtained from an adult with an advanced solid tumor such as melanoma, head and neck, liver or kidney cancer. The CDR3 runs from the conserved cysteine through the conserved F or W. D genes are given only for firm matches. Clone size, where shown, is once, few, many, or a class for clones that have expanded.

>TRBJ2-3|NA|NA|TRBV9
TGTGCCAGCAGCGTAGTGGGGTTCTTAGATACGCAGTATTTT
CASSVVGFLDTQYF
>TRBJ2-1|NA|NA|TRBV7-3
TGTGCCAGCAGCCCCATCCCCGTTGGGGCGAGCTCCTACAATGAGCAGTTCTTC
CASSPIPVGASSYNEQFF
>TRBJ1-4|NA|NA|TRBV11-3
TGTGCCAGCAGCCCAGGAGATGGTGAAAAACTGTTTTTT
CASSPGDGEKLFF
>TRBJ1-3|NA|NA|TRBV15
TGTGCCACCAGCTCTCGACAGAGCTCTGGAAACACCATATATTTT
CATSSRQSSGNTIYF
>TRBJ1-1|NA|NA|TRBV7-6
TGTGCCAGCAGCTTAGAACAGAACACTGAAGCTTTCTTT
CASSLEQNTEAFF
>TRBJ2-7|TRBD2|NA|TRBV5-6
TGTGCCAACCGGGGGGGGGACCCTCCCCACGAGCAGTACTTC
CANRGGDPPHEQYF
>TRBJ2-1|TRBD2|few|TRBV7-9
TGTGCCAGCAGCTTAGGACTAGCGACCAATGAGCAGTTCTTC
CASSLGLATNEQFF
>TRBJ2-1|TRBD2|NA|TRBV7-8
TGTGCCAGCAGCTTAATCCGGGGGGGCCTAAAAGATTCGGGTGAGCAGTTCTTC
CASSLIRGGLKDSGEQFF
>TRBJ1-3|TRBD1|NA|TRBV4-2
TGTGCCAGCAGCCCGGGACAGGGGGAAGCCTCTGGAAACACCATATATTTT
CASSPGQGEASGNTIYF
>TRBJ2-1|NA|NA|TRBV7-9
TGTGCCAGCAGCCTAGAGTTGTCTCTAAGAATCCATGAGCAGTTCTTC
CASSLELSLRIHEQFF
>TRBJ1-1|NA|NA|TRBV6-4
TGTGCCAGCAGTGACTCAGCACAGCCTCGTAGAGAAGCTTTCTTT
CASSDSAQPRREAFF
>TRBJ1-2|NA|NA|TRBV18
TGTGCCAGCTCACCACTCGACCACTATGGCTACACCTTC
CASSPLDHYGYTF
>TRBJ2-7|TRBD1|NA|TRBV19
TGTGCCAGCCGACCGGCCGGGACAGCTACCTACGAGCAGTACTTC
CASRPAGTATYEQYF
>TRBJ2-3|NA|NA|TRBV11-1
TGTGCCAGCAGCTTTCAGACCGGGACCACAGATACGCAGTATTTT
CASSFQTGTTDTQYF
>TRBJ2-7|TRBD2|NA|TRBV5-6
TGTGCCAGCAGCTTGGCGGGGGGGGAGCGTGGCTACGAGCAGTACTTC
CASSLAGGERGYEQYF
>TRBJ2-7|NA|NA|TRBV10-1
TGCGCCAGCAGTGACAAATCCTACGAGCAGTACTTC
CASSDKSYEQYF
>TRBJ1-3|NA|NA|TRBV19
TGTGCCAGCGGCGGCGGGACCTCTGGAAACACCATATATTTT
CASGGGTSGNTIYF
>TRBJ1-2|TRBD1|NA|TRBV4-2
TGTGCCAGCAGCCCAAGGACAGGGGCCTCCCCTATATTC
CASSPRTGASPIF
>TRBJ1-5|NA|NA|TRBV21-1
TGTGCCAGCAGCAGGATCGACCGGGACAGGGACTCATCGTATAGCAATCAGCCCCAGCATTTT
CASSRIDRDRDSSYSNQPQHF
>TRBJ2-5|TRBD1|once|TRBV7-8
TGTGCCAGCAGCTTAGTAGGGGGCGCAGAGACCCAGTACTTC
CASSLVGGAETQYF
>TRBJ2-7|TRBD2|NA|TRBV7-8
TGTGCCAGCAGCCGGACTAGCGGTTCTAAGTACGAGCAGTACTTC
CASSRTSGSKYEQYF
>TRBJ2-7|NA|NA|TRBV6-5
TGTGCCAGCAGGGACAGCTCCTACGAGCAGTACTTC
CASRDSSYEQYF
>TRBJ2-3|TRBD2|NA|TRBV10-3
TGTGCCATCAGTGGTAACAGCGGGGGCACAGATACGCAGTATTTT
CAISGNSGGTDTQYF
>TRBJ1-2|TRBD1|NA|TRBV7-3
TGTGCCAGCAGCTTAAATTGGCAGGGGGACGGCTACACCTTC
CASSLNWQGDGYTF
>TRBJ2-3|NA|NA|TRBV27
TGTGCCAGCAGTTTACGCCGAGTGGGCACAGATACGCAGTATTTT
CASSLRRVGTDTQYF
>TRBJ1-2|NA|NA|TRBV6-5
TGTGCCAGCAGTTACTCGGTCGTGCAAGGCTATGGCTACACCTTC
CASSYSVVQGYGYTF
>TRBJ1-5|TRBD1|NA|TRBV5-4
TGTGCCAGCAGCTCGGGACAGGGCGACAATCAGCCCCAGCATTTT
CASSSGQGDNQPQHF
>TRBJ2-5|NA|NA|TRBV5-1
TGCGCCAGCAGCCGCCAGGCGGGGGCTGGGGAGACCCAGTACTTC
CASSRQAGAGETQYF
>TRBJ1-1|TRBD1|NA|TRBV6-6
TGTGCCAGCAGTTACGTGACAGGGGTGAACACTGAAGCTTTCTTT
CASSYVTGVNTEAFF
>TRBJ2-1|NA|NA|TRBV28
TGTGCCAGCAGTTTGGAGGGGGCGTTTTACAATGAGCAGTTCTTC
CASSLEGAFYNEQFF
>TRBJ2-3|NA|NA|TRBV6-5
TGTGCCAGCAGGAGGGGCGCCGGTACGCAGTATTTT
CASRRGAGTQYF
>TRBJ1-3|NA|NA|TRBV7-3
TGTGCCAGCAGGAACAGTTCTGGAAACACCATATATTTT
CASRNSSGNTIYF
>TRBJ1-3|NA|NA|TRBV19
TGTGCCAGTAGTATGGTTCAGGGATTTGCTGGAAACACCATATATTTT
CASSMVQGFAGNTIYF
>TRBJ2-2|TRBD1|once|TRBV7-6
TGTGCCAGCAGCTTAGAGGACAGGGACACCGGGGAGCTGTTTTTT
CASSLEDRDTGELFF
>TRBJ1-5|NA|NA|TRBV19
TGTGCCAGTAGTATAGATCTAGGCCGAGGGGAGCCCCAGCATTTT
CASSIDLGRGEPQHF
>TRBJ1-6|NA|NA|TRBV13
TGTGCCAGCAGCGCCTCGAATTCACCCCTCCACTTT
CASSASNSPLHF
>TRBJ1-1|NA|NA|TRBV9
TGTGCCAGCAGCGAAAAGACGGGGGCGAACACTGAAGCTTTCTTT
CASSEKTGANTEAFF
>TRBJ2-3|TRBD2|once|TRBV4-1
TGCGCCAGCAGCCCTGAATTGGGACTATATACGCAGTATTTT
CASSPELGLYTQYF
>TRBJ2-1|NA|NA|TRBV4-1
TGCGCCAGCAGCCAAGACACTTTTAGGGACGAGCAGTTCTTC
CASSQDTFRDEQFF
>TRBJ2-1|TRBD2|NA|TRBV6-5
TGTGCCAGCAGTCCCGTGGTAGCGGGGGGGCAAGAGCAGTTCTTC
CASSPVVAGGQEQFF
>TRBJ2-2|NA|once|TRBV2
TGTGCCAGCAGTGAATTTCGCATCGGGGAGCTGTTTTTT
CASSEFRIGELFF
>TRBJ2-7|NA|NA|TRBV7-2
TGTGCCAGCAGCTTGGCCTGGGGCTCCTACGAGCAGTACTTC
CASSLAWGSYEQYF
>TRBJ2-5|NA|NA|TRBV5-1
TGCGCCAGCAGCTTGGCCGGCATCTCTCAAGAGACCCAGTACTTC
CASSLAGISQETQYF
>TRBJ1-5|TRBD1|NA|TRBV6-1
TGTGCCAGCAGTGCGTTGTACGAAAGGGGGCGCCGGCAGCCCCAGCATTTT
CASSALYERGRRQPQHF
>TRBJ1-5|NA|NA|TRBV6-1
TGTGCCAGCAGTGATGGACCAAGGGGCAATCAGCCCCAGCATTTT
CASSDGPRGNQPQHF
>TRBJ2-3|TRBD1|NA|TRBV5-1
TGCGCCAGCAGCGCGGGACAGGTGGGCGGCACAGATACGCAGTATTTT
CASSAGQVGGTDTQYF
>TRBJ2-3|NA|NA|TRBV7-6
TGTGCCAGCAGCTTAATGGCAGGGGCCGGAGATACGCAGTATTTT
CASSLMAGAGDTQYF
>TRBJ2-3|TRBD2|NA|TRBV28
TGTGCCAGCAGCTCCCATGGACTAGCGGGGACGCAGGGGACGCAGTATTTT
CASSSHGLAGTQGTQYF
>TRBJ1-4|NA|few|TRBV6-6
TGTGCCAGCAGTTATGGGGGTGGAACTAATGAAAAACTGTTTTTT
CASSYGGGTNEKLFF
>TRBJ2-7|NA|NA|TRBV11-2
TGTGCCAGCAGCCCCCCCCTGTCCGTCACCTACGAGCAGTACTTC
CASSPPLSVTYEQYF
>TRBJ1-5|NA|NA|TRBV7-2
TGTGCCAGCAGCCCGGGGAGGGGCGCTGGGCAGCCCCAGCATTTT
CASSPGRGAGQPQHF
>TRBJ2-1|TRBD1|few|TRBV9
TGTGCCAGCAGCGCCGGGACAGGTATCTACAATGAGCAGTTCTTC
CASSAGTGIYNEQFF
>TRBJ2-4|TRBD1|NA|TRBV6-5
TGTGCCAGCAGTTCCCCGGGACAGGGGGAAAACATTCAGTACTTC
CASSSPGQGENIQYF
>TRBJ2-2|NA|NA|TRBV19
TGTGCCAGTAGCGCGGGACAGTTCACCGGGGAGCTGTTTTTT
CASSAGQFTGELFF
>TRBJ1-6|TRBD1|NA|TRBV7-2
TGTGCCAGCAGCTTCCGGGACAGGGGGCGTTCACCCCTCCACTTT
CASSFRDRGRSPLHF
>TRBJ1-4|NA|NA|TRBV25-1
TGTGCCAGCAGTGGATCCGGTACAGCCTTTGAAAAACTGTTTTTT
CASSGSGTAFEKLFF
>TRBJ2-2|TRBD1|NA|TRBV7-4
TGTGCCAGCAGCTTGGTGTCCTCCGGGACAGGGGGTACCGGGGAGCTGTTTTTT
CASSLVSSGTGGTGELFF
>TRBJ2-3|TRBD2|NA|TRBV6-5
TGTGCCAGCAGTTCAATACGGGGGGGCACAGATACGCAGTATTTT
CASSSIRGGTDTQYF
>TRBJ2-1|NA|NA|TRBV9
TGTGCCAGCAGCACGGGACCCAGGGCGAATGAGCAGTTCTTC
CASSTGPRANEQFF
>TRBJ2-7|NA|NA|TRBV4-2
TGTGCCAGCAGCCAAGAAAGGGGGGTCTACGAGCAGTACTTC
CASSQERGVYEQYF